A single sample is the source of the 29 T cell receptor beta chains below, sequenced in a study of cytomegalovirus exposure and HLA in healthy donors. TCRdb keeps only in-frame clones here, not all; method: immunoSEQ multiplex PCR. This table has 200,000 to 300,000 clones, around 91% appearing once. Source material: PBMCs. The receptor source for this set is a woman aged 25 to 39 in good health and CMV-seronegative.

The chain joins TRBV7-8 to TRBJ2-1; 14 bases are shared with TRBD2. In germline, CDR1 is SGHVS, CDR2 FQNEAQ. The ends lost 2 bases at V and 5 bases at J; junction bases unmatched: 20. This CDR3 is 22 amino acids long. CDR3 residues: CASSLKGQTGLAGVQDNNEQFF. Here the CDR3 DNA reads TGTGCCAGCAGCTTAAAGGGACAGACGGGACTAGCGGGAGTACAAGACAACAATGAGCAGTTCTTC.

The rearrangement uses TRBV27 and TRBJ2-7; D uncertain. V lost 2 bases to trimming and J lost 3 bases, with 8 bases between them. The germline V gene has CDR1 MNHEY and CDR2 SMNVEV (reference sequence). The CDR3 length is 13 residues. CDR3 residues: CASSLGPNYEQYF. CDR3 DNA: TGTGCCAGCAGTTTAGGACCTAACTACGAGCAGTACTTC.

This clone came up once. CDR3 in DNA: TGTGCCAGCAGCCAACCGGACAGGAACACAGATACGCAGTATTTT. It codes for CASSQPDRNTDTQYF. The rearrangement uses TRBV4-2 and TRBJ2-3; 7 positions agree with TRBD1. The CDR3 spans 15 residues. CDR1 and CDR2 from the germline V gene are LGHNA and YNFKEQ. Unmatched junction bases numbered 4, after V lost 2 bases and J lost 2 bases.

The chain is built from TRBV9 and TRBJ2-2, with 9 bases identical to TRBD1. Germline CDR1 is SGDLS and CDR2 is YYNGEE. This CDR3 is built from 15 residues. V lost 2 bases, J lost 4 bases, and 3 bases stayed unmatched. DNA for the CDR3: TGTGCCAGCAGCGTCGACAGGGGGAGCACCGGGGAGCTGTTTTTT. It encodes CASSVDRGSTGELFF.

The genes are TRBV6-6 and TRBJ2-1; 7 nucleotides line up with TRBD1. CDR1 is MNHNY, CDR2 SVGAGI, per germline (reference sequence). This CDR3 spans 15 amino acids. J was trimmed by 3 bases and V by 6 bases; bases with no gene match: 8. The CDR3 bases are TGTGCCAGCAGCGGGGACAGAGGTCGCTACAATGAGCAGTTCTTC. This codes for CASSGDRGRYNEQFF.

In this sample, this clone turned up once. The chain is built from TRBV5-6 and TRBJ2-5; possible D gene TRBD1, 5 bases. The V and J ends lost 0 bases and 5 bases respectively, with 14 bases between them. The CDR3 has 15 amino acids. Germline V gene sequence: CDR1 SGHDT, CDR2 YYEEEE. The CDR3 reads CASSLAQPGWETQYF. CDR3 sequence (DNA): TGTGCCAGCAGCTTGGCTCAGCCAGGGTGGGAGACCCAGTACTTC.

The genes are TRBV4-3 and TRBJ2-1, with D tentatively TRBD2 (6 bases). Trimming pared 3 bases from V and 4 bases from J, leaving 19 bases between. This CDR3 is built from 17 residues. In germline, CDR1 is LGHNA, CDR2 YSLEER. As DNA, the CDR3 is TGCGCCAGCAGCCATCCTTCAGCGGGCGGGGAGTACAATGAGCAGTTCTTC. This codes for CASSHPSAGGEYNEQFF.

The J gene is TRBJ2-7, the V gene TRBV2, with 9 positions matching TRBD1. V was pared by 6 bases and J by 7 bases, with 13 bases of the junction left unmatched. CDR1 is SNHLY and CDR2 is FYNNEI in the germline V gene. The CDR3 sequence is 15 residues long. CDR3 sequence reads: CASSRDRAGLGEQYF. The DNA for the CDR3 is TGTGCCAGCAGCCGGGACAGGGCCGGGCTGGGGGAGCAGTACTTC.

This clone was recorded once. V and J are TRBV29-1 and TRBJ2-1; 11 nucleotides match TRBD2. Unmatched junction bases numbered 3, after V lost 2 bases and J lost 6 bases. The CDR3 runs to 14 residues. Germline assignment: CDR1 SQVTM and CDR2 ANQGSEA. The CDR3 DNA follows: TGCAGCGTTGAACGAGGACTAGCGGGCAATGAGCAGTTCTTC. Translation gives CSVERGLAGNEQFF.

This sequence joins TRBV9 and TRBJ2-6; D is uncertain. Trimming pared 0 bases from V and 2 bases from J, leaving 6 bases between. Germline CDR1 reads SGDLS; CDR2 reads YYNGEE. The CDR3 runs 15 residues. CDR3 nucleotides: TGTGCCAGCAGCGTAGTAAGGGCTGGGGCCAACGTCCTGACTTTC. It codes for CASSVVRAGANVLTF. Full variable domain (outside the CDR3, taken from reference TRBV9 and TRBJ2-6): DSGVTQTPKHLITATGQRVTLRCSPRSGDLSVYWYQQSLDQGLQFLIQYYNGEERAKGNILERFSAQQFPDLHSELNLSSLELGDSALYFCASSVVRAGANVLTFGAGSRLTVL.

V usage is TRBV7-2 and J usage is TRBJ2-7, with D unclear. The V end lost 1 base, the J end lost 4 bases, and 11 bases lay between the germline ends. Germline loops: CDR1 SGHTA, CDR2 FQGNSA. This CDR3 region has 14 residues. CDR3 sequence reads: CASSLVGNDYEQYF. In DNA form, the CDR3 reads TGTGCCAGCAGCTTAGTGGGAAACGATTACGAGCAGTACTTC.

The CDR3, as DNA: TGTGCCAGCAGTCACAACACCGGGGAGCTGTTTTTT. Its protein product is CASSHNTGELFF. The V and J genes are TRBV27 and TRBJ2-2; no clear D gene. Germline loops: CDR1 MNHEY, CDR2 SMNVEV (reference sequence). This CDR3 region has 12 residues. The V and J ends lost 5 bases and 2 bases respectively, with 3 bases between them.

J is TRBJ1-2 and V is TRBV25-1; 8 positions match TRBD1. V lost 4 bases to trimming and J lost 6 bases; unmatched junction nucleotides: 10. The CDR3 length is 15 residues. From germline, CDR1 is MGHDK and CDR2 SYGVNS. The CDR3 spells CASSAVDRESNGYTF. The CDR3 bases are TGTGCCAGCAGTGCTGTGGACAGGGAGTCTAATGGCTACACCTTC.

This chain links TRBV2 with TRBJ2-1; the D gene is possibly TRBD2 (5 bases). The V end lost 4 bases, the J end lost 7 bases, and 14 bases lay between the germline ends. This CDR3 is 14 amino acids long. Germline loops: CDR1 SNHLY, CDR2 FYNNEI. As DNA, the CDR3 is TGTGCCAGCAGTGTTCGTAGAGGGCAAAATGAGCAGTTCTTC. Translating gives CASSVRRGQNEQFF.

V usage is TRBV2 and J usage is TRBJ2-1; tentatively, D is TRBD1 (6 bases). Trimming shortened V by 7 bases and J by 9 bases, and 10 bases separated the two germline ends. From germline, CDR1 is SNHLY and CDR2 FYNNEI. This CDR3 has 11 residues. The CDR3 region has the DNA TGTGCCAGCACCGAAGGGGGTGAGCAGTTCTTC. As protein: CASTEGGEQFF.

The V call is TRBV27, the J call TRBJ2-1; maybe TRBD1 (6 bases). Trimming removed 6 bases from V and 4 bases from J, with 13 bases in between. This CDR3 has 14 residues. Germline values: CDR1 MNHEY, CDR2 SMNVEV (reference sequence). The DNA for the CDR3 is TGTGCCAGCAGCGGGTCGGGACAATACAATGAGCAGTTCTTC. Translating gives CASSGSGQYNEQFF.

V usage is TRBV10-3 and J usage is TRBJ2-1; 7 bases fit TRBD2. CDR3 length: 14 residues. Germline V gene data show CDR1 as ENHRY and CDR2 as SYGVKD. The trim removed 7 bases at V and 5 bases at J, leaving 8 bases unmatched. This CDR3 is CAITGGTIDNEQFF. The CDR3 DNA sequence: TGTGCCATCACCGGCGGGACTATCGACAATGAGCAGTTCTTC.

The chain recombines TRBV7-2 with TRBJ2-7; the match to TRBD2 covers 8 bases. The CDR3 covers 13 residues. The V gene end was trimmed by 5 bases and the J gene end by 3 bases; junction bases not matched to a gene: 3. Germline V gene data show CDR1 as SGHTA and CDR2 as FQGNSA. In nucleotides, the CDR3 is TGTGCCAGCAGCCGACGGGAGGGCTACGAGCAGTACTTC. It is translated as CASSRREGYEQYF.

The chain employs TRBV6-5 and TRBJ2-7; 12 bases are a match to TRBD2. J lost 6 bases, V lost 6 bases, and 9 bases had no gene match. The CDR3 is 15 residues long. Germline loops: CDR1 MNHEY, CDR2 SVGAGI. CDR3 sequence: CASSSRLAGVFEQYF. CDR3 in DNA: TGTGCCAGCAGCTCCAGACTAGCGGGAGTATTCGAGCAGTACTTC.

CDR3 region: CASSSEGVRYRASTDTQYF. DNA of the CDR3: TGTGCCAGCAGTTCAGAAGGGGTCAGGTACCGGGCTAGCACAGATACGCAGTATTTT. V and J are TRBV27 and TRBJ2-3, with a weak D call TRBD1 (5 bases). The CDR3 runs to 19 residues. Germline V gives CDR1 MNHEY, CDR2 SMNVEV (reference sequence). With 4 bases removed from V and 0 bases from J, the gap between germline ends came to 23 bases.

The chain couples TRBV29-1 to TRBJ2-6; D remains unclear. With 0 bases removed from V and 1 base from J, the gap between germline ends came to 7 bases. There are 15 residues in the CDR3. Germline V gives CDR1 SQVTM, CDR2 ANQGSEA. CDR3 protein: CSVEDLGSGANVLTF. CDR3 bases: TGCAGCGTTGAAGATCTCGGATCTGGGGCCAACGTCCTGACTTTC. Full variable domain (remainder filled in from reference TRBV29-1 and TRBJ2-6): SAVISQKPSRDICQRGTSLTIQCQVDSQVTMMFWYRQQPGQSLTLIATANQGSEATYESGFVIDKFPISRPNLTFSTLTVSNMSPEDSSIYLCSVEDLGSGANVLTFGAGSRLTVL.

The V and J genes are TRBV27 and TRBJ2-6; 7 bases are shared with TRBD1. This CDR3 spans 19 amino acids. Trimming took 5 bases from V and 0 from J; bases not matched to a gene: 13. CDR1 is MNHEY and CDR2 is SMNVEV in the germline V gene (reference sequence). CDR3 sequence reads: CASSSGRTGPPSGANVLTF. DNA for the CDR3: TGTGCCAGCAGTAGCGGACGGACAGGTCCCCCCTCTGGGGCCAACGTCCTGACTTTC.

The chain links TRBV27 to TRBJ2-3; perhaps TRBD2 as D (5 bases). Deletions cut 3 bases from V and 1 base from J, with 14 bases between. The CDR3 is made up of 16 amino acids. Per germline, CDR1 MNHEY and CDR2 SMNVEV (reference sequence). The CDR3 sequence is CASSFRTHGRTDTQYF. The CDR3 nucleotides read TGTGCCAGCAGTTTTCGGACTCACGGGCGCACAGATACGCAGTATTTT.

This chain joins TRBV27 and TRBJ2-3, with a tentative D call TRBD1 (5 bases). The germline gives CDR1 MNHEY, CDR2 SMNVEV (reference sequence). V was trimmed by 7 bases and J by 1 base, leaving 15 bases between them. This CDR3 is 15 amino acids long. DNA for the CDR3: TGTGCCAGCAAGAATATAGACAGAGGCACAGATACGCAGTATTTT. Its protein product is CASKNIDRGTDTQYF.

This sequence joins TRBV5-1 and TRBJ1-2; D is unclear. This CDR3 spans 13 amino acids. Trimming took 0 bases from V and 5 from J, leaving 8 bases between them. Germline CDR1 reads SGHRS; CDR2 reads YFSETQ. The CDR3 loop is CASSLGQDYGYTF. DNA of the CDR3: TGCGCCAGCAGCTTGGGGCAGGATTATGGCTACACCTTC.

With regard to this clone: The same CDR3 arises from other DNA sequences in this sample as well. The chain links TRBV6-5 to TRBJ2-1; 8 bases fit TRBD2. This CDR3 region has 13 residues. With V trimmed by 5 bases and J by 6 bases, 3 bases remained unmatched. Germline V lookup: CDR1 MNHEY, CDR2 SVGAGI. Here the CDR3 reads CASSRTSFNEQFF. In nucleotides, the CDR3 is TGTGCCAGCAGTCGGACTAGCTTCAATGAGCAGTTCTTC.

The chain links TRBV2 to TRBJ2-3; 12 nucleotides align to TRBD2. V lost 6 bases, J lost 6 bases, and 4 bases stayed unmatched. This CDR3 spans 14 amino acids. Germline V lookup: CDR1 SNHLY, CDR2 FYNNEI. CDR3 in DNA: TGTGCCAGCAGGCGGGGACTAGCGGGTGATACGCAGTATTTT. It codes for CASRRGLAGDTQYF.

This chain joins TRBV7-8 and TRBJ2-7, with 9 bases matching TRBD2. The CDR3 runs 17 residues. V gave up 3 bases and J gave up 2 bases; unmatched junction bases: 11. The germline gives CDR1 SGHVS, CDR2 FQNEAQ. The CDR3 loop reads CASSFSSGTLSTYEQYF. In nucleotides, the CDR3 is TGTGCCAGCAGCTTTTCTAGCGGGACACTTTCTACCTACGAGCAGTACTTC.

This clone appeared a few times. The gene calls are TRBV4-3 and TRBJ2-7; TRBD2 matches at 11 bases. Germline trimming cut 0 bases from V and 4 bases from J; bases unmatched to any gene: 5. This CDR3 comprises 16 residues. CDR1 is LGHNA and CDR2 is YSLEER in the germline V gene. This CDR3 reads CASSQDTSGSYYEQYF. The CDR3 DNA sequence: TGCGCCAGCAGCCAAGATACTAGCGGGAGTTATTACGAGCAGTACTTC.